Presented here are 22 T cell receptor beta chains from one specimen sequenced in a study of circulating and synovial CD4+ cells in juvenile arthritis. TCRdb's table, derived via immunoSEQ multiplex PCR, lists solely in-frame clones and lacks some. The table has under 40,000 clones, about 95% seen once. The specimen was CD4+ T cells from blood. These receptors all stem from a human donor with juvenile idiopathic arthritis.

This chain connects TRBV5-1 to TRBJ2-4; D might be TRBD2 (6 bases). Looked up from germline, CDR1 is SGHRS and CDR2 is YFSETQ. CDR3 length equals 14 residues. The V gene lost 4 bases and the J gene lost 6 bases, with 14 bases spanning the gap. The CDR3 protein is CASSDTRRGNIQYF. CDR3 nucleotide sequence: TGCGCCAGCAGCGATACAAGGCGGGGAAACATTCAGTACTTC.

This clone was seen once. The chain links TRBV7-3 to TRBJ1-5, with D possibly matching TRBD1 (6 bases). Germline assignment: CDR1 SGHTA and CDR2 FQGTGA. Trimming took off 5 bases at V and 7 bases at J, with 12 bases between the two ends. This CDR3 is built from 13 residues. The CDR3 sequence is CASSPNRDQPQHF. CDR3 coding DNA: TGTGCCAGCAGCCCAAACAGGGACCAGCCCCAGCATTTT.

This rearrangement joins TRBV11-3 to TRBJ1-1; 7 bases agree with TRBD1. CDR3 length equals 15 residues. V was pared by 5 bases and J by 1 base, with 7 bases of the junction left unmatched. Per germline, CDR1 SGHNT and CDR2 YENEEA. The CDR3 DNA is TGTGCCAGCAGCAGAGGGACAGCAAAGAACACTGAAGCTTTCTTT. Its translation is CASSRGTAKNTEAFF.

The rearrangement uses TRBV7-6 and TRBJ1-1, with 11 bases aligning to TRBD1. The V gene end was trimmed by 1 base and the J gene end by 5 bases; junction bases not matched to a gene: 6. The CDR3 totals 16 residues. CDR1 is SGHVS, CDR2 FNYEAQ, per germline. The CDR3 bases are TGTGCCAGCAGCTTAGAGGTGGGACAGGGGGGGACTGAAGCTTTCTTT. It specifies CASSLEVGQGGTEAFF.

The CDR3 protein is CSASQYNEQFF. CDR3 in DNA: TGCAGTGCCAGTCAGTACAATGAGCAGTTCTTC. This chain joins TRBV20-1 and TRBJ2-1; the D is unclear. The CDR3 spans 11 residues. V gave up 6 bases and J gave up 4 bases, with 7 bases separating them. From germline, CDR1 is DFQATT and CDR2 SNEGSKA (reference sequence).

In nucleotides, the CDR3 is TGCGCCAGCGGACTAGCGGGCCTCTCTGGGGCCAACGTCCTGACTTTC. Translating gives CASGLAGLSGANVLTF. The J gene is TRBJ2-6, the V gene TRBV5-1, with 11 nucleotides matching TRBD2. The V segment lost 7 bases and the J segment 0 bases; nucleotides outside the gene matches: 3. Germline V gives CDR1 SGHRS, CDR2 YFSETQ. This CDR3 has 16 residues.

This clone was detected only once. The V call is TRBV5-3, the J call TRBJ2-1; 13 bases fit TRBD2. TRBV5-3 is an ORF for which the function is uncertain. The CDR3 has 16 amino acids. Trimming at V came to 2 bases and at J to 6 bases, leaving 5 bases not matched to a gene. The CDR3 bases are TGTGCCAGAAGCTTTAGGGGACTAGCGGGAATCAATGAGCAGTTCTTC. This translates into CARSFRGLAGINEQFF.

The chain is built from TRBV10-1 and TRBJ2-1; D is perhaps TRBD2 (7 bases). Germline CDR1 and CDR2: WNHNN and SYGVQD (reference sequence). The CDR3 runs to 15 residues. Trimming pared 5 bases from V and 5 bases from J, leaving 16 bases between. The CDR3 reads CASSKTGGLDNEQFF. DNA of the CDR3: TGCGCCAGCAGTAAGACCGGGGGGCTCGACAATGAGCAGTTCTTC.

This chain joins TRBV9 and TRBJ1-3; the D gene is possibly TRBD1 (6 bases). The ends were cut back, 2 bases at V and 0 bases at J, with 21 bases in the middle. The CDR3 extends over 19 amino acids. Germline CDR1 and CDR2: SGDLS and YYNGEE. The CDR3 reads CASSVNRDRRVPSGNTIYF. The CDR3 coding sequence is TGTGCCAGCAGCGTCAACAGGGATCGAAGAGTCCCCTCTGGAAACACCATATATTTT.

The V and J genes are TRBV25-1 and TRBJ2-1, with D maybe TRBD1 (5 bases). CDR1 is MGHDK and CDR2 is SYGVNS in the germline V gene. The V end lost 3 bases, the J end lost 6 bases, and 21 bases lay between the germline ends. This CDR3 has 17 amino acids. CDR3 region: CASSDQGAGWIRNEQFF. CDR3 DNA sequence: TGTGCCAGCAGTGACCAAGGGGCAGGTTGGATCCGCAATGAGCAGTTCTTC.

The CDR3 DNA sequence: TGTGCCAGCAGATTGACAGGGGCCACGCGGGAGCAGTACTTC. It codes for CASRLTGATREQYF. This rearrangement joins TRBV28 to TRBJ2-7; 8 bases are a match to TRBD1. The V gene end was trimmed by 6 bases and the J gene end by 7 bases; junction bases not matched to a gene: 11. CDR1 is MDHEN and CDR2 is SYDVKM in the germline V gene. The CDR3 covers 14 residues.

V and J are TRBV6-5 and TRBJ2-1, with 7 bases lining up with TRBD1. This CDR3 has 15 residues. The germline CDR1 and CDR2 sequences are MNHEY and SVGAGI. The ends lost 4 bases at V and 8 bases at J; junction bases unmatched: 11. The CDR3 loop reads CASSSNRGSRDEQFF. The CDR3 DNA follows: TGTGCCAGCAGTTCCAACAGGGGTTCAAGGGATGAGCAGTTCTTC.

The rearrangement joins TRBV28 to TRBJ2-5, with 7 bases that match TRBD1. Germline trimming cut 5 bases from V and 9 bases from J; bases unmatched to any gene: 6. Germline V gene sequence: CDR1 MDHEN, CDR2 SYDVKM. This CDR3 has 12 amino acids. CDR3 protein: CASSRQGGPQYF. The CDR3 DNA follows: TGTGCCAGCAGTCGACAGGGCGGGCCCCAGTACTTC.

The rearrangement links TRBV28 to TRBJ2-7; 10 nucleotides agree with TRBD1. CDR1 and CDR2 (germline): MDHEN, SYDVKM. This CDR3 contains 14 residues. V was clipped by 7 bases and J by 3 bases; unmatched bases: 6. The CDR3 bases are TGTGCCAGCACCTGGGGGGACAGGGGCTACGAGCAGTACTTC. Protein product: CASTWGDRGYEQYF.

V and J are TRBV18 and TRBJ2-3; 11 bases map to TRBD2. In germline, CDR1 is KGHSH, CDR2 LQKENI. The CDR3 has 16 residues. Losses at the gene ends were 2 bases for V and 3 bases for J; bases not matched to a gene: 4. The CDR3 DNA reads TGTGCCAGCTCACCAAGCGCTAGCGGGAGGACAGATACGCAGTATTTT. Protein sequence: CASSPSASGRTDTQYF.

V is TRBV6-1 and J is TRBJ2-5, with D unclear. The germline gives CDR1 MNHNS, CDR2 SASEGT. The CDR3 is 14 residues long. V was shortened by 4 bases and J by 1 base, with 10 bases between the two germline ends. In DNA form, the CDR3 reads TGTGCCAGCAGTGGGTTGGGCCTCCAAGAGACCCAGTACTTC. It specifies CASSGLGLQETQYF.

The chain couples TRBV10-1 to TRBJ1-2; no clear D gene. Trimming took off 0 bases at V and 4 bases at J, with 6 bases between the two ends. This CDR3 is built from 13 residues. Germline V lookup: CDR1 WNHNN, CDR2 SYGVQD (reference sequence). For the CDR3, the DNA is TGCGCCAGCAGTGAGTCACAGACCTATGGCTACACCTTC. Its protein product is CASSESQTYGYTF.

This sequence joins TRBV19 and TRBJ1-1; D unclear. Germline assignment: CDR1 LNHDA and CDR2 SQIVND (reference sequence). CDR3 length equals 12 residues. CDR3 region: CASGLSNTEAFF. The CDR3 nucleotides read TGTGCATCCGGACTTTCGAACACTGAAGCTTTCTTT. Combining the CDR3 with reference TRBV19 and TRBJ1-1 gives the whole variable domain DGGITQSPKYLFRKEGQNVTLSCEQNLNHDAMYWYRQDPGQGLRLIYYSQIVNDFQKGDIAEGYSVSREKKESFPLTVTSAQKNPTAFYLCASGLSNTEAFFGQGTRLTVV.

About this clone: The junction departs from germline at one end; a sequencing error may be responsible. This chain uses TRBV27 with TRBJ1-6, with D possibly matching TRBD1 (6 bases). Germline-derived CDR1 and CDR2 are MNHEY and SMNVEV (reference sequence). The CDR3 spans 20 residues. The CDR3 nucleotides are TGTGCCAGCAGTTTATCGCCACCGCACCAGGGGCACTCCTATAATTCACCCCCCCACTTT. Translating gives CASSLSPPHQGHSYNSPPHF.

V usage is TRBV28 and J usage is TRBJ2-5, with a tentative D call TRBD2 (6 bases). The CDR3 loop spans 13 amino acids. Germline lookup yields CDR1 MDHEN and CDR2 SYDVKM. Trimming left V 5 bases short and J 1 base short, with 8 bases between. The CDR3 nucleotides read TGTGCCAGCAGTCTGACTAGCCAAGAGACCCAGTACTTC. It translates to CASSLTSQETQYF.

The chain joins TRBV6-1 to TRBJ1-2, with a tentative D call TRBD1 (5 bases). This CDR3 has 14 amino acids. Trimming stripped 6 bases from V and 4 bases from J, with 15 bases between. From germline, CDR1 is MNHNS and CDR2 SASEGT. The CDR3 DNA is TGTGCCAGCAGCCCCACCAGGGACTTCTATGGCTACACCTTC. This translates into CASSPTRDFYGYTF.

The J gene is TRBJ2-5, the V gene TRBV19, with 9 bases matching TRBD1. CDR3 length: 15 residues. Trimming removed 4 bases from V and 2 bases from J; junction bases left unmatched: 5. Germline loops: CDR1 LNHDA, CDR2 SQIVND (reference sequence). The CDR3 loop reads CASSTLGQGQETQYF. CDR3 DNA: TGTGCCAGTAGTACCCTTGGACAGGGGCAAGAGACCCAGTACTTC.